This passage covers 27 T cell receptor beta chains from one sample sequenced in a study of cytomegalovirus exposure and HLA in healthy donors. The study ran its PCR with 60 Vbeta and 13 Jbeta primers. The data were produced by immunoSEQ multiplex PCR, yet TCRdb's version contains in-frame clones alone and is incomplete. The sample holds about 92,000 clones. Input material: PBMCs. All receptors derive from a man between 45 and 60 years old in good health and CMV-seropositive.

The chain has TRBV5-4 and TRBJ2-7; 7 bases fit TRBD1. Germline-derived CDR1 and CDR2 are SGHNT and YYREEE (reference sequence). After removal of 0 bases from V and 2 bases from J, the junction contained 8 bases not matched to a gene. CDR3 size: 16 residues. The CDR3: CASSLVGRGNPYEQYF. The CDR3 nucleotides read TGTGCCAGCAGCTTGGTTGGCAGGGGGAATCCCTACGAGCAGTACTTC.

The gene calls are TRBV6-6 and TRBJ1-2; possible D gene TRBD1, 6 bases. Trimming took off 5 bases at V and 2 bases at J, with 12 bases between the two ends. CDR3 size: 14 residues. Looked up from germline, CDR1 is MNHNY and CDR2 is SVGAGI (reference sequence). CDR3 nucleotides: TGTGCCAGCAGTCCAGGCACAGGGAACTATGGCTACACCTTC. Amino acids: CASSPGTGNYGYTF.

The chain links TRBV7-9 to TRBJ1-1; no reliable D call. CDR1 and CDR2 (germline): SEHNR, FQNEAQ (reference sequence). The CDR3 is 12 amino acids. V was pared by 0 bases and J by 6 bases, with 5 bases between. CDR3 nucleotide sequence: TGTGCCAGCAGCTTAGCGCGTGCTGAAGCTTTCTTT. It specifies CASSLARAEAFF.

The chain is built from TRBV11-2 and TRBJ1-1, with TRBD1 identical over 11 bases. Germline CDR1 SGHAT, CDR2 FQNNGV. This CDR3 has 19 residues. Unmatched junction bases numbered 17, after V lost 3 bases and J lost 5 bases. In DNA form, the CDR3 reads TGTGCCAGCAGCTTGTGGACAGGGGGCAAGGGATCGAATTGGACTGAAGCTTTCTTT. This translates into CASSLWTGGKGSNWTEAFF.

In DNA form, the CDR3 reads TGTGCCAGTAGAAAACAGGACAGGCGGGACACTGAAGCTTTCTTT. Amino acids: CASRKQDRRDTEAFF. V gene TRBV19 combines with J gene TRBJ1-1; 7 nucleotides align to TRBD1. Germline-derived CDR1 and CDR2 are LNHDA and SQIVND (reference sequence). There are 15 residues in the CDR3. V gave up 6 bases and J gave up 3 bases; unmatched junction bases: 10.

The J gene is TRBJ2-4, the V gene TRBV7-4; 9 nucleotides match TRBD2. The germline gives CDR1 SGHVT, CDR2 SQSDAQ. There are 17 residues in the CDR3. The J segment lost 2 bases and the V segment lost 0 bases, leaving 5 bases of the junction unmatched. The CDR3 loop is CASSLAAGGPSKNIQYF. CDR3 in DNA: TGTGCCAGCAGCTTAGCGGCGGGAGGGCCTTCCAAAAACATTCAGTACTTC. The entire variable domain, with the rest obtained from reference TRBV7-4 and TRBJ2-4, is as follows: GAGVSQSPRYKVAKRGRDVALRCDSISGHVTLYWYRQTLGQGSEVLTYSQSDAQRDKSGRPSGRFSAERPERSVSTLKIQRTEQGDSAVYLCASSLAAGGPSKNIQYFGAGTRLSVL.

The chain employs TRBV11-3 and TRBJ2-7, with 7 nucleotides matching TRBD2. Germline lookup yields CDR1 SGHNT and CDR2 YENEEA. This CDR3 has 14 amino acids. The J segment lost 7 bases and the V segment lost 2 bases, leaving 8 bases of the junction unmatched. CDR3 in amino acids: CASSLSPSGQEQYV. The DNA of the CDR3 is TGTGCCAGCAGCTTATCGCCTAGCGGCCAGGAGCAGTACGTC.

This chain connects TRBV9 to TRBJ2-5, with D possibly being TRBD2 (6 bases). Trimming shortened V by 0 bases and J by 6 bases, and 18 bases separated the two germline ends. The germline gives CDR1 SGDLS, CDR2 YYNGEE. The CDR3 totals 16 residues. This CDR3 is CASSVDSGATPQTQYF. DNA for the CDR3: TGTGCCAGCAGCGTAGATTCGGGAGCAACTCCGCAGACCCAGTACTTC.

The chain carries TRBV19 and TRBJ1-3, with unresolved D. The CDR3 loop spans 17 amino acids. The ends were cut back, 3 bases at V and 0 bases at J, with 15 bases in the middle. CDR1 LNHDA and CDR2 SQIVND come from the germline V gene (reference sequence). The CDR3 sequence is CASSIMSGTGSGNTIYF. CDR3 sequence (DNA): TGTGCCAGTAGTATTATGAGCGGAACGGGCTCTGGAAACACCATATATTTT.

The chain employs TRBV19 and TRBJ1-1; 8 nucleotides line up with TRBD1. Losses at the gene ends were 6 bases for V and 11 bases for J; bases not matched to a gene: 8. CDR3 length: 12 residues. The germline V gene encodes CDR1 LNHDA and CDR2 SQIVND (reference sequence). The CDR3 DNA follows: TGTGCCAGTAGGACAACAGGGGGAAGTGCTTTCTTT. Translating it yields CASRTTGGSAFF.

The rearrangement joins TRBV11-3 to TRBJ2-3; possible D gene TRBD1, 6 bases. The germline V gene has CDR1 SGHNT and CDR2 YENEEA. The CDR3 covers 15 residues. The V and J ends lost 5 bases and 3 bases respectively, with 15 bases between them. The CDR3 sequence is CASSRTEPVTDTQYF. For the CDR3, the DNA is TGTGCCAGCAGCCGGACAGAGCCAGTGACAGATACGCAGTATTTT.

As DNA, the CDR3 is TGTGCCAGCAGTTTGCGGGATACGCAGTATTTT. It specifies CASSLRDTQYF. This chain joins TRBV28 and TRBJ2-3, with D unresolved. The germline V gene encodes CDR1 MDHEN and CDR2 SYDVKM. This CDR3 is built from 11 residues. Trimming pared 3 bases from V and 6 bases from J, leaving 4 bases between.

V usage is TRBV5-1 and J usage is TRBJ1-4, with D perhaps TRBD1 (6 bases). V was cut by 5 bases and J by 7 bases, with 12 bases left in between. The CDR3 totals 13 residues. The germline gives CDR1 SGHRS, CDR2 YFSETQ. The CDR3 spells CASSSGDPEKLFF. The CDR3 DNA sequence: TGCGCCAGCAGTTCAGGGGACCCTGAAAAACTGTTTTTT.

The V call is TRBV4-3, the J call TRBJ1-1; D ambiguous. The CDR3 extends over 13 amino acids. CDR1 is LGHNA, CDR2 YSLEER, per germline. Trimming left V 0 bases short and J 1 base short, with 3 bases between. CDR3 amino acids: CASSQEANTEAFF. Written as DNA, the CDR3 is TGCGCCAGCAGCCAAGAAGCGAACACTGAAGCTTTCTTT.

The CDR3 nucleotides are TGTGCCAGTAGTATAGAATGGACGGGGAATCTCTATGGCTACACCTTC. As protein: CASSIEWTGNLYGYTF. The gene calls are TRBV19 and TRBJ1-2, with D hard to call. Germline V lookup: CDR1 LNHDA, CDR2 SQIVND (reference sequence). This CDR3 spans 16 amino acids. Trimming pared 0 bases from V and 4 bases from J, leaving 15 bases between.

The chain carries TRBV15 and TRBJ2-5; possibly TRBD1 for D (6 bases). CDR3 length: 16 amino acids. The V end lost 0 bases, the J end lost 3 bases, and 14 bases lay between the germline ends. CDR1 is LNHNV, CDR2 YYDKDF, per germline (reference sequence). The CDR3 here is CATSRDGWGREETQYF. The CDR3 nucleotides read TGTGCCACCAGCAGAGATGGGTGGGGGCGAGAAGAGACCCAGTACTTC. Full variable domain (remainder filled in from reference TRBV15 and TRBJ2-5): DAMVIQNPRYQVTQFGKPVTLSCSQTLNHNVMYWYQQKSSQAPKLLFHYYDKDFNNEADTPDNFQSRRPNTSFCFLDIRSPGLGDTAMYLCATSRDGWGREETQYFGPGTRLLVL.

This rearrangement joins TRBV9 to TRBJ2-1; the match to TRBD2 covers 10 bases. CDR3 length: 16 residues. The ends lost 4 bases at V and 1 base at J; junction bases unmatched: 5. Looked up from germline, CDR1 is SGDLS and CDR2 is YYNGEE. Here the CDR3 DNA reads TGTGCCAGCAGCAAACTAGCGGGACCTTCCTACAATGAGCAGTTCTTC. Translating it yields CASSKLAGPSYNEQFF.

V gene TRBV6-5 combines with J gene TRBJ1-2, with 7 nucleotides matching TRBD1. CDR1 and CDR2 (germline): MNHEY, SVGAGI. The CDR3 runs 14 residues. Trimming at V came to 6 bases and at J to 6 bases, leaving 10 bases not matched to a gene. The DNA of the CDR3 is TGTGCCAGCAGGACAGGGTTCAGCCTGGATGGCTACACCTTC. This sequence encodes CASRTGFSLDGYTF.

V usage is TRBV7-9 and J usage is TRBJ2-5, with 7 nucleotides matching TRBD1. The germline CDR1 and CDR2 sequences are SEHNR and FQNEAQ (reference sequence). This CDR3 spans 14 amino acids. The J segment lost 5 bases and the V segment lost 3 bases, leaving 6 bases of the junction unmatched. The DNA for the CDR3 is TGTGCCAGCAGCTTCGGGGACAGCCGGGAGACCCAGTACTTC. Protein product: CASSFGDSRETQYF.

The V and J genes are TRBV29-1 and TRBJ1-2; 7 bases are a match to TRBD1. The CDR3 spans 12 residues. V lost 7 bases and J lost 5; bases outside the gene matches: 7. The V gene's germline CDR1 is SQVTM and CDR2 ANQGSEA. The CDR3 spells CSASTGVYGYTF. CDR3 DNA: TGCAGCGCCTCCACAGGGGTGTATGGCTACACCTTC.

The chain carries TRBV6-6 and TRBJ1-4; 9 nucleotides match TRBD1. Germline trimming cut 4 bases from V and 5 bases from J; bases unmatched to any gene: 2. Per germline, CDR1 MNHNY and CDR2 SVGAGI (reference sequence). The CDR3 spans 14 residues. The CDR3 coding sequence is TGTGCCAGCAGTTTGGGACAGGGAAATGAAAAACTGTTTTTT. Amino acid sequence: CASSLGQGNEKLFF.

The chain recombines TRBV4-3 with TRBJ2-2, with D perhaps TRBD1 (5 bases). Germline CDR1 reads LGHNA; CDR2 reads YSLEER. The CDR3 runs to 15 residues. The V gene lost 1 base and the J gene lost 3 bases, with 9 bases spanning the gap. The CDR3 reads CASSQGNRHTGELFF. CDR3 nucleotide sequence: TGCGCCAGCAGCCAAGGGAACAGGCACACCGGGGAGCTGTTTTTT.

J is TRBJ1-1 and V is TRBV29-1, with D tentatively TRBD1 (5 bases). Trimming shortened V by 3 bases and J by 2 bases, and 10 bases separated the two germline ends. CDR1 SQVTM and CDR2 ANQGSEA come from the germline V gene. The CDR3 consists of 13 residues. The CDR3 sequence is CSVEQGGNTEAFF. CDR3 sequence (DNA): TGCAGCGTTGAGCAGGGAGGCAACACTGAAGCTTTCTTT.

The rearrangement links TRBV5-1 to TRBJ2-2; possible D gene TRBD1, 6 bases. With 2 bases removed from V and 2 bases from J, the gap between germline ends came to 10 bases. This CDR3 is 15 amino acids long. The germline V gene encodes CDR1 SGHRS and CDR2 YFSETQ. The CDR3 loop is CASSLTQGNTGELFF. The DNA of the CDR3 is TGCGCCAGCAGCTTAACACAGGGCAACACCGGGGAGCTGTTTTTT.

V and J are TRBV29-1 and TRBJ1-1; D might be TRBD1 (5 bases). V was shortened by 8 bases and J by 4 bases, with 14 bases between the two germline ends. The CDR3 covers 12 residues. The germline CDR1 and CDR2 sequences are SQVTM and ANQGSEA. For the CDR3, the DNA is TGCAGCTCAAGGGGCTCAGGCACTGAAGCTTTCTTT. It encodes CSSRGSGTEAFF.

V usage is TRBV28 and J usage is TRBJ2-2, with 7 bases matching TRBD2. This CDR3 is 15 amino acids long. CDR1 is MDHEN, CDR2 SYDVKM, per germline. The V segment lost 6 bases and the J segment 0 bases; nucleotides outside the gene matches: 4. CDR3 amino acids: CASSPGGSNTGELFF. The CDR3 DNA reads as TGTGCCAGCAGCCCGGGAGGTTCGAACACCGGGGAGCTGTTTTTT.

CDR3 sequence: CASSLAGYEQYF. Here the CDR3 DNA reads TGTGCCAGCAGTTTAGCGGGATACGAGCAGTACTTC. The chain links TRBV6-6 to TRBJ2-7, with 8 bases lining up with TRBD2. Germline values: CDR1 MNHNY, CDR2 SVGAGI (reference sequence). CDR3 length equals 12 residues. The V gene end was trimmed by 4 bases and the J gene end by 4 bases; junction bases not matched to a gene: 0.